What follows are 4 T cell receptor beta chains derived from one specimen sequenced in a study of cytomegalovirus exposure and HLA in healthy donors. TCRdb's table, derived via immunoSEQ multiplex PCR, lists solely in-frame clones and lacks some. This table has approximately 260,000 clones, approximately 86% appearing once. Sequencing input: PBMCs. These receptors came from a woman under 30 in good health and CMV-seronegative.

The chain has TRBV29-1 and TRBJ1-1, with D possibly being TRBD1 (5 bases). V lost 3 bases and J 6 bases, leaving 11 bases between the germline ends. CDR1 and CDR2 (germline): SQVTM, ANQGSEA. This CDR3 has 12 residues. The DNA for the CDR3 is TGCAGCGTTGACACCCGGGGGGCTGAAGCTTTCTTT. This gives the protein CSVDTRGAEAFF.

CDR3 DNA: TGTGCCAGTCATTACAGCGGGAGGGCGAATGAGCAGTTCTTC. Its protein is CASHYSGRANEQFF. The chain recombines TRBV6-5 with TRBJ2-1, with 10 bases that match TRBD2. This CDR3 is built from 14 residues. Losses at the gene ends were 9 bases for V and 7 bases for J; bases not matched to a gene: 9. The germline V gene has CDR1 MNHEY and CDR2 SVGAGI.

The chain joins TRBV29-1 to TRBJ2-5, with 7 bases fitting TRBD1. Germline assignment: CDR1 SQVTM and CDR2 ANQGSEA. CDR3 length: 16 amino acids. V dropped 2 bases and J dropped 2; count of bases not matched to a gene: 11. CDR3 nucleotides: TGCAGCGTTGAAAGGGGTACAGGGGTCAGGCAAGAGACCCAGTACTTC. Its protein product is CSVERGTGVRQETQYF.

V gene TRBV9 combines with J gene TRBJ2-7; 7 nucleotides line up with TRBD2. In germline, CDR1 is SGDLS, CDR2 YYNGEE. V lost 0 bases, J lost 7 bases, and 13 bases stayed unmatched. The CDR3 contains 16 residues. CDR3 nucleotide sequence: TGTGCCAGCAGCGTAGCTCCTAGCGGCTGGGACGCTGAGCAGTACTTC. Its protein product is CASSVAPSGWDAEQYF. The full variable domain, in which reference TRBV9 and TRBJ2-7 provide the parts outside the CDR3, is DSGVTQTPKHLITATGQRVTLRCSPRSGDLSVYWYQQSLDQGLQFLIQYYNGEERAKGNILERFSAQQFPDLHSELNLSSLELGDSALYFCASSVAPSGWDAEQYFGPGTRLTVT.